The present TCR beta chain was sequenced within a study of CDR3 diversity in severe acne. A total of 16 residues make up the CDR3, ends included. TCRdb used MiXCR to reprocess the PCR reads, holding one entry per CDR3 protein. This table has tens of thousands of distinct CDR3 sequences, 45% to 65% appearing once. In the case of this clonotype: It is unclear where the CDR3 begins or ends on the DNA, so no DNA is shown, and the CDR3 is as TCRdb lists it.

The source is a male donor in good health, without acne. The sequencing input was blood. The chain joins TRBV12-3 or TRBV12-4 to TRBJ2-7; TRBD2, as called in the table, went unchecked against the DNA. The CDR3 protein is CASHGLDYEQYFGQYF.